This T cell receptor (beta chain) was captured in a study of tumor and adjacent non-tumor tissue in lung cancer. This clonotype was observed many times. Three rounds of nested PCR, following a modified ARM-PCR protocol, produced the TCRbeta library. TCRdb reprocessed the multiplex PCR reads via MiXCR and lists one record per CDR3 protein. The sample gives around 120,000 distinct CDR3 sequences, 66% of which show up once; around 13% is in the top ten. This sample's RNA came from whole unsorted tissue. With 1 base removed from V and 7 bases from J, the gap between germline ends came to 14 bases. The CDR3 covers 16 residues. Germline CDR1 and CDR2: LGHNA and YSLEER.

The chain carries TRBV4-3 and TRBJ1-6, with D uncertain. The sequence was obtained from a young man with non-small cell lung cancer. Sequenced: lung tumor tissue. The CDR3 DNA reads TGCGCCAGCAGCCAAGGAGACCGTTGGGTGAATTCACCCCTCCACTTT. It specifies CASSQGDRWVNSPLHF.